Listed here are 13 T cell receptor beta chains from one sample, sequenced in a study of identical twins. TCRdb re-called the 5' RACE reads with MiXCR, one entry per CDR3 protein. Of around 510,000 distinct CDR3 sequences listed, around an eighth are singletons. The same data also contributed to another study, on yellow fever vaccine responses in identical twins.

Sequences were obtained from CD4+ T cells sorted from blood. All receptors derive from a woman between 18 and 29 years old in good health.

The chain links TRBV6-2 or TRBV6-3 to TRBJ2-7; maybe TRBD1 (5 bases). The CDR3 runs to 13 residues. Looked up from germline, CDR1 is MNHEY and CDR2 is SVGEGT. Trimming left V 3 bases short and J 3 bases short, with 9 bases between. CDR3 protein: CASSYDSYYEQYF. As DNA, the CDR3 is TGTGCCAGCAGTTATGACAGCTACTACGAGCAGTACTTC.

The chain uses TRBV7-8 and TRBJ2-5; D might be TRBD2 (6 bases). Germline CDR1 is SGHVS and CDR2 is FQNEAQ. The CDR3 sequence is 16 residues long. The V gene lost 5 bases and the J gene lost 0 bases, with 16 bases spanning the gap. The CDR3 sequence: CASSPAVRDYQETQYF. CDR3 nucleotides: TGTGCCAGCAGCCCAGCGGTCCGGGACTACCAAGAGACCCAGTACTTC.

This clonotype came up a few times. This chain connects TRBV7-6 to TRBJ2-7; D is uncertain. Trimming shortened V by 1 base and J by 3 bases, and 7 bases separated the two germline ends. The CDR3 contains 13 residues. CDR1 is SGHVS and CDR2 is FNYEAQ in the germline V gene. In nucleotides, the CDR3 is TGTGCCAGCAGCTTAGGAGCTTTCTACGAGCAGTACTTC. It is translated as CASSLGAFYEQYF.

This sequence joins TRBV4-3 and TRBJ2-7, with D unclear. The CDR3 contains 13 residues. Germline lookup yields CDR1 LGHNA and CDR2 YSLEER. Trimming removed 0 bases at V and 8 bases at J, with 11 bases between. The CDR3, as DNA: TGCGCCAGCAGCCAAGAAGGATTCTCGCAGCAGTACTTC. Translated, it gives CASSQEGFSQQYF.

This clonotype was detected only a few times. The chain recombines TRBV20-1 with TRBJ2-3; 11 bases match TRBD1. Trimming removed 4 bases from V and 4 bases from J; junction bases left unmatched: 1. CDR1 is DFQATT and CDR2 is SNEGSKA in the germline V gene (reference sequence). The length of the CDR3 is 13 residues. The CDR3, as DNA: TGCAGTGCTATGGACAGGGGGCCAGATACGCAGTATTTT. It yields the protein CSAMDRGPDTQYF.

This clonotype has only a few counts. The V and J genes are TRBV6-5 and TRBJ2-2; weak D call: TRBD1 (6 bases). Germline V gene sequence: CDR1 MNHEY, CDR2 SVGAGI. This CDR3 is 16 amino acids long. The ends were cut back, 2 bases at V and 5 bases at J, with 15 bases in the middle. The CDR3 here is CASSYPTGFSTGELFF. The CDR3 DNA follows: TGTGCCAGCAGTTACCCTACAGGGTTTTCTACCGGGGAGCTGTTTTTT.

The sample holds a few counts of this clonotype. V gene TRBV12-3 or TRBV12-4 combines with J gene TRBJ1-1; tentative D call: TRBD1 (5 bases). V lost 6 bases, J lost 1 base, and 15 bases lay in between. CDR3 size: 15 residues. CDR3 loop: CASSLRGTKNTEAFF. The CDR3, as DNA: TGTGCCAGCAGCTTGCGCGGGACTAAGAACACTGAAGCTTTCTTT.

This clonotype was observed a handful of times. V and J are TRBV10-3 and TRBJ1-5; D is unclear. V lost 0 bases, J lost 4 bases, and 1 base lay in between. CDR1 ENHRY and CDR2 SYGVKD come from the germline V gene. The CDR3 covers 12 residues. The CDR3 region is CAISESNQPQHF. For the CDR3, the DNA is TGTGCCATCAGTGAGTCGAATCAGCCCCAGCATTTT.

This sequence joins TRBV6-5 and TRBJ2-5; D is perhaps TRBD1 (7 bases). Germline-derived CDR1 and CDR2 are MNHEY and SVGAGI. This CDR3 is 14 amino acids long. Trimming took 2 bases from V and 7 from J, leaving 14 bases between them. The CDR3 sequence: CASSYDRAGGTQYF. The CDR3 coding sequence is TGTGCCAGCAGTTACGACAGGGCCGGGGGGACCCAGTACTTC.

In its sample, this clonotype was seen many times. This chain connects TRBV3-1 to TRBJ2-5; 14 bases are a match to TRBD2. Germline trimming cut 4 bases from V and 7 bases from J; bases unmatched to any gene: 14. CDR3 length equals 18 residues. Per germline, CDR1 LGHDT and CDR2 YNNKEL (reference sequence). CDR3 DNA sequence: TGTGCCAGCAGCCTAACCGGGACTAGCGGGGGCAAGTCGGGGACCCAGTACTTC. It is translated as CASSLTGTSGGKSGTQYF.

In its sample, this clonotype was seen many times. This rearrangement joins TRBV5-1 to TRBJ2-7; tentatively, D is TRBD1 (5 bases). The CDR3 extends over 13 amino acids. CDR1 and CDR2 (germline): SGHRS, YFSETQ. The V end was cut by 3 bases, the J end by 1 base, with 8 bases between. In DNA, the CDR3 is TGCGCCAGCAGCTCCAGACAGTCCTACGAGCAGTACTTC. Its translation is CASSSRQSYEQYF.

This chain connects TRBV12-3 or TRBV12-4 to TRBJ2-1; TRBD2 agrees at 13 bases. V lost 2 bases to trimming and J lost 7 bases; unmatched junction nucleotides: 5. The length of the CDR3 is 16 residues. CDR3 coding DNA: TGTGCCAGCAGTTTAACTAGCGGGAGGGCCACGAATGAGCAGTTCTTC. Translating it yields CASSLTSGRATNEQFF.

The V call is TRBV3-1, the J call TRBJ2-3, with 9 positions matching TRBD2. Germline V gene data show CDR1 as LGHDT and CDR2 as YNNKEL (reference sequence). Trimming took 6 bases from V and 3 from J; bases not matched to a gene: 16. The CDR3 length is 18 residues. The CDR3 here is CASSPGPWAGGRTDTQYF. CDR3 nucleotide sequence: TGTGCCAGCAGTCCAGGCCCCTGGGCGGGGGGGCGAACAGATACGCAGTATTTT.